The rows below give T cell receptor beta chains drawn from one sample of a study of T cell responses to AZD1222 COVID-19 vaccine. Assay: immunoSEQ multiplex PCR; the TCRdb copy retains only in-frame clones and omits some. The data contain about 140,000 clones, more than 80% of them singletons. The source material was peripheral blood, sampled on day 0 of AZD1222 vaccination. These receptors all come from an adult in good health. The CDR3 runs from the conserved cysteine through the conserved F or W. D genes are given only for firm matches. Clone size appears in some rows only: once, few, many, or a class for an expanded clone.

CDR3 length	V gene	clone size	J gene	D gene	CDR3 protein	CDR3 DNA
14	TRBV28	once	TRBJ1-1	TRBD1	CASRTTGGNTEAFF	TGTGCCAGCAGAACGACAGGGGGGAACACTGAAGCTTTCTTT
15	TRBV25-1	-	TRBJ2-7	TRBD1	CASSGPMDRDSEQYF	TGTGCCAGCAGTGGCCCTATGGACAGGGACTCCGAGCAGTACTTC
15	TRBV5-1	-	TRBJ2-2	TRBD1	CASSLFGTETGELFF	TGCGCCAGCAGCTTGTTTGGGACAGAAACCGGGGAGCTGTTTTTT
16	TRBV28	-	TRBJ1-3	TRBD1	CASSLSGTGPGNTIYF	TGTGCCAGCAGTTTGTCCGGGACAGGGCCTGGAAACACCATATATTTT
15	TRBV3-1/TRBV3-2	-	TRBJ1-5	-	CASSQSQVANQPQHF	TGTGCCAGCAGCCAATCTCAAGTGGCCAATCAGCCCCAGCATTTT
13	TRBV12-3/TRBV12-4	-	TRBJ1-1	-	CASFFTRNTEAFF	TGTGCCAGCTTTTTTACCCGGAACACTGAAGCTTTCTTT
15	TRBV28	-	TRBJ1-1	TRBD1	CASSPEKGAGTEAFF	TGTGCCAGCAGTCCCGAGAAGGGGGCAGGCACTGAAGCTTTCTTT
13	TRBV27	-	TRBJ1-2	-	CASSSRQDYGYTF	TGTGCCAGCAGTTCCCGACAGGACTATGGCTACACCTTC
15	TRBV9	-	TRBJ2-7	TRBD1	CASSVGQGAVYEQYF	TGTGCCAGCAGCGTAGGACAGGGAGCCGTTTACGAGCAGTACTTC
15	TRBV9	-	TRBJ1-6	-	CASSVASAGNSPLHF	TGTGCCAGCAGCGTAGCCTCAGCAGGAAATTCACCCCTCCACTTT
15	TRBV28	-	TRBJ2-7	-	CASSLRTGYLYEQYF	TGTGCCAGCAGTTTGCGCACAGGGTATCTCTACGAGCAGTACTTC
17	TRBV9	-	TRBJ2-1	-	CASSVDEVVQAYNEQFF	TGTGCCAGCAGCGTAGACGAGGTCGTTCAAGCCTACAATGAGCAGTTCTTC
14	TRBV7-2	-	TRBJ1-5	-	CASRETNSNQPQHF	TGTGCCAGCAGGGAAACAAATAGCAATCAGCCCCAGCATTTT
16	TRBV28	-	TRBJ1-1	-	CASSSPRGALNTEAFF	TGTGCCAGCAGTTCCCCACGGGGGGCCCTTAACACTGAAGCTTTCTTT
19	TRBV21-1	-	TRBJ2-2	-	CASSIPGLQLAWNTGELFF	TGTGCCAGCAGCATACCGGGACTACAATTGGCTTGGAACACCGGGGAGCTGTTTTTT
14	TRBV29-1	-	TRBJ2-1	TRBD2	CSVERLAGGGEQFF	TGCAGCGTTGAACGACTAGCGGGGGGTGGTGAGCAGTTCTTC
15	TRBV5-4	-	TRBJ1-5	-	CASSLGGVRNQPQHF	TGTGCCAGCAGCTTGGGAGGGGTTCGCAATCAGCCCCAGCATTTT
15	TRBV21-1	-	TRBJ2-7	-	CASSKNRGREYEQYF	TGTGCCAGCAGCAAAAACCGGGGGCGGGAATACGAGCAGTACTTC
12	TRBV28	once	TRBJ1-2	-	CASIGGVDGYTF	TGTGCCAGCATAGGAGGGGTCGATGGCTACACCTTC
13	TRBV5-1	-	TRBJ1-1	TRBD1	CASSYNRGTEAFF	TGCGCCAGCAGCTACAACAGGGGCACTGAAGCTTTCTTT
14	TRBV7-8	-	TRBJ1-1	-	CASSLARVVTEAFF	TGTGCCAGCAGCTTAGCCAGGGTAGTCACTGAAGCTTTCTTT
12	TRBV14	-	TRBJ1-2	-	CASSQNHYGYTF	TGTGCCAGCAGCCAAAATCACTACGGCTACACCTTC
14	TRBV28	few	TRBJ1-2	-	CAVIEGQSNYGYTF	TGTGCCGTTATTGAGGGGCAGTCTAACTATGGCTACACCTTC
15	TRBV5-1	-	TRBJ2-1	-	CASSFRGLNMDEQFF	TGCGCCAGCAGCTTCCGAGGCCTCAATATGGATGAGCAGTTCTTC
14	TRBV18	-	TRBJ1-5	TRBD1	CASSPGQGGQPQHF	TGTGCCAGCTCACCTGGACAGGGAGGTCAGCCCCAGCATTTT
13	TRBV12-3/TRBV12-4	-	TRBJ1-2	-	CASSLQTVDGYTF	TGTGCCAGCAGTTTACAGACGGTTGATGGCTACACCTTC
14	TRBV30	-	TRBJ2-2	-	CAWTVVGSTGELFF	TGTGCCTGGACGGTTGTGGGTAGCACCGGGGAGCTGTTTTTT
14	TRBV27	-	TRBJ1-3	-	CASRGSHSGNTIYF	TGTGCCAGCAGGGGTAGCCACTCTGGAAACACCATATATTTT
15	TRBV5-1	-	TRBJ1-1	-	CASSIGQNYATEAFF	TGCGCCAGCAGCATCGGACAGAACTATGCCACTGAAGCTTTCTTT
15	TRBV2	-	TRBJ1-3	-	CASSQNPGARNTIYF	TGTGCCAGCAGCCAAAATCCGGGAGCCCGAAACACCATATATTTT
13	TRBV28	-	TRBJ1-2	-	CASSPTTGGGYTF	TGTGCCAGCAGCCCCACTACAGGAGGGGGCTACACCTTC
14	TRBV18	-	TRBJ1-6	TRBD1	CASSRSPGGSPLHF	TGTGCCAGCTCCCGATCCCCAGGGGGATCACCCCTCCACTTT
12	TRBV28	-	TRBJ2-4	-	CASSSPAAPQYF	TGTGCCAGCAGTTCACCAGCAGCCCCCCAGTACTTC
14	TRBV11-2	few	TRBJ2-7	TRBD1	CASSSQRTGSEQYF	TGTGCCAGCAGTTCCCAACGGACAGGGTCCGAGCAGTACTTC
14	TRBV5-1	-	TRBJ1-2	TRBD1	CASSLGQGSYGYTF	TGCGCCAGCAGCTTGGGACAGGGAAGCTATGGCTACACCTTC
14	TRBV6-5	-	TRBJ1-2	-	CASRSPGSFYGYTF	TGTGCCAGCAGATCACCAGGTTCATTTTATGGCTACACCTTC
15	TRBV5-1	-	TRBJ2-1	TRBD1	CASSLVTGVRNEQFF	TGCGCCAGCAGCTTGGTGACAGGGGTGAGAAATGAGCAGTTCTTC
13	TRBV3-1/TRBV3-2	-	TRBJ1-3	-	CASSPGAGNTIYF	TGTGCCAGCAGCCCGGGGGCCGGAAACACCATATATTTT
11	TRBV2	-	TRBJ1-6	-	CASSEQGPLHF	TGTGCCAGCAGTGAGCAGGGACCCCTCCACTTT
11	TRBV28	once	TRBJ1-2	-	CASSSQYGYTF	TGTGCCAGCAGTTCCCAATATGGCTACACCTTC